Below are 11 T cell receptor beta chains sequenced from a single sample in a study of identical twins. TCRdb reanalysed the 5' RACE reads using MiXCR and keeps one entry per CDR3 protein. Seen here are some 440,000 distinct CDR3 sequences, 20% to 25% observed once, and the top ten hold 2.9%. These data also formed part of another study, on T cells expressing NK-cell markers.

Source material: CD4+ T cells sorted from blood. Every receptor here comes from a woman under 30 in good health.

The sample holds many counts of this clonotype. V gene TRBV7-9 combines with J gene TRBJ2-3; 7 nucleotides line up with TRBD1. This CDR3 region has 13 residues. The J segment lost 6 bases and the V segment lost 3 bases, leaving 3 bases of the junction unmatched. Germline CDR1 SEHNR, CDR2 FQNEAQ (reference sequence). The CDR3 sequence: CASSLGQLDTQYF. CDR3 sequence (DNA): TGTGCCAGCAGCTTGGGACAGTTGGATACGCAGTATTTT.

The genes are TRBV29-1 and TRBJ2-7, with 7 nucleotides matching TRBD2. CDR3 length equals 11 residues. V shed 7 bases, J shed 6 bases, and the junction held 6 bases outside the gene matches. Germline V gene sequence: CDR1 SQVTM, CDR2 ANQGSEA. The CDR3 loop reads CSAGEGREQYF. Written as DNA, the CDR3 is TGCAGCGCTGGGGAGGGCCGCGAGCAGTACTTC.

This chain connects TRBV5-1 to TRBJ2-7; D unclear. The CDR3 runs 14 residues. The V end lost 3 bases, the J end lost 0 bases, and 10 bases lay between the germline ends. Germline loops: CDR1 SGHRS, CDR2 YFSETQ. This CDR3 is CASSSDASSYEQYF. The CDR3 nucleotides are TGCGCCAGCAGCTCGGACGCCAGCTCCTACGAGCAGTACTTC. The full variable domain, with the rest looked up from reference TRBV5-1 and TRBJ2-7, is KAGVTQTPRYLIKTRGQQVTLSCSPISGHRSVSWYQQTPGQGLQFLFEYFSETQRNKGNFPGRFSGRQFSNSRSEMNVSTLELGDSALYLCASSSDASSYEQYFGPGTRLTVT.

This clonotype was seen more than once but under ten times. The chain combines TRBV12-3 or TRBV12-4 with TRBJ1-1; D is ambiguous. The CDR3 runs 15 residues. The V and J ends lost 3 bases and 1 base respectively, with 12 bases between them. As DNA, the CDR3 is TGTGCCAGCAGTTTCTCGGACGCTAGGAACACTGAAGCTTTCTTT. It is translated as CASSFSDARNTEAFF.

This rearrangement joins TRBV7-2 to TRBJ2-5; D possibly corresponds to TRBD1 (5 bases). V gave up 5 bases and J gave up 5 bases, with 15 bases separating them. Looked up from germline, CDR1 is SGHTA and CDR2 is FQGNSA. The CDR3 extends over 14 amino acids. CDR3 in amino acids: CASSPVGQFETQYF. The CDR3 DNA reads TGTGCCAGCAGCCCCGTGGGGCAGTTCGAGACCCAGTACTTC.

The sample holds a few counts of this clonotype. The chain couples TRBV10-3 to TRBJ2-2; D is unresolved. The ends were cut back, 10 bases at V and 0 bases at J, with 12 bases in the middle. CDR1 and CDR2 (germline): ENHRY, SYGVKD. This CDR3 contains 14 residues. CDR3 DNA sequence: TGTGCCACCCAGACCGTCGCGAACACCGGGGAGCTGTTTTTT. This encodes CATQTVANTGELFF.

The sample holds many counts of this clonotype. The DNA of the CDR3 is TGTGCCAGCAGTTACTCTAACTATGGCTACACCTTC. Translating it yields CASSYSNYGYTF. The chain links TRBV6-5 to TRBJ1-2, with D uncertain. The CDR3 extends over 12 amino acids. The V gene lost 0 bases and the J gene lost 1 base, with 0 bases spanning the gap. CDR1 is MNHEY and CDR2 is SVGAGI in the germline V gene.

The table lists this clonotype with a few counts. CDR3 bases: TGTGCCAGCAACGGACAGGGGTCCGGGGAGCTGTTTTTT. As protein: CASNGQGSGELFF. The chain couples TRBV12-3 or TRBV12-4 to TRBJ2-2; 9 bases are shared with TRBD1. V was clipped by 7 bases and J by 6 bases; unmatched bases: 3. This CDR3 has 13 residues.

This clonotype appeared a single time. The chain is built from TRBV29-1 and TRBJ2-7; 10 bases are a match to TRBD2. The germline gives CDR1 SQVTM, CDR2 ANQGSEA. The CDR3 runs 13 residues. J was trimmed by 12 bases and V by 4 bases; bases with no gene match: 12. The CDR3 sequence: CSVAGLAGVGPYF. CDR3 nucleotide sequence: TGCAGCGTTGCGGGGCTAGCGGGAGTTGGGCCGTACTTC.

This clonotype was found a few times. This chain connects TRBV10-3 to TRBJ2-7; 8 bases fit TRBD2. CDR3 length: 14 residues. The J segment lost 3 bases and the V segment lost 5 bases, leaving 6 bases of the junction unmatched. From germline, CDR1 is ENHRY and CDR2 SYGVKD. CDR3 in amino acids: CAISRIAGSYEQYF. Here the CDR3 DNA reads TGTGCCATCAGTAGGATAGCGGGAAGCTACGAGCAGTACTTC.

The sample holds one count of this clonotype. This chain connects TRBV12-3 or TRBV12-4 to TRBJ2-6; a possible D gene is TRBD1 (6 bases). The CDR3 sequence is 16 residues long. V dropped 5 bases and J dropped 4 bases, with 15 bases sitting between them. The DNA for the CDR3 is TGTGCCAGCAGTGGCAGGGGAGATTGGGGGGCCAACGTCCTGACTTTC. This gives the protein CASSGRGDWGANVLTF.